A selection of T cell receptor beta chains follows, all from one sample in a study of shared clonotypes between healthy human individuals. The table came from immunoSEQ multiplex PCR; TCRdb's copy has only in-frame clones and leaves some out. The profile shows fewer than 600,000 clones, approximately 71% of them singletons. The specimen was PBMCs. The receptors here all came from a woman aged 40 to 50 in good health. Some clones in this sample may be carry-over from other donors' samples. Each CDR3 is given with its conserved first and last residue. The D gene is left open where the match is weak. Where a row states a size, it is once, few, many or the class of an expanded clone; other rows omit it.

CDR3 length: 13; V gene: TRBV6-6; J gene: TRBJ2-5; clone size: few; D gene: .; CDR3 DNA: TGTGCCAGCAGTTACCGAGGGCAAGAGACCCAGTACTTC; CDR3 protein: CASSYRGQETQYF
CDR3 length: 20; V gene: TRBV27; J gene: TRBJ2-1; clone size: once; D gene: TRBD2; CDR3 DNA: TGTGCCAGCAGTTTAAGACTAGCGGGGGGCATAGCTGCGGCCTACAATGAGCAGTTCTTC; CDR3 protein: CASSLRLAGGIAAAYNEQFF
CDR3 length: 16; V gene: TRBV9; J gene: TRBJ1-4; clone size: .; D gene: TRBD1; CDR3 DNA: TGTGCCAGCAGCTCCCACGGGACAGGGCCTAATGAAAAACTGTTTTTT; CDR3 protein: CASSSHGTGPNEKLFF
CDR3 length: 14; V gene: TRBV27; J gene: TRBJ2-7; clone size: .; D gene: .; CDR3 DNA: TGTGCCAGCAGTCCACGGACAGAATCCTACGAGCAGTACTTC; CDR3 protein: CASSPRTESYEQYF
CDR3 length: 16; V gene: TRBV18; J gene: TRBJ2-7; clone size: .; D gene: TRBD2; CDR3 DNA: TGTGCCAGCTCCCTACTAGCGGGGAGTTGGGTATACGAGCAGTACTTC; CDR3 protein: CASSLLAGSWVYEQYF
CDR3 length: 15; V gene: TRBV4-1; J gene: TRBJ2-2; clone size: .; D gene: .; CDR3 DNA: TGCGCCAGCAGCCAAGGAGGACAGAACACCGGGGAGCTGTTTTTT; CDR3 protein: CASSQGGQNTGELFF
CDR3 length: 14; V gene: TRBV6-5; J gene: TRBJ1-4; clone size: .; D gene: .; CDR3 DNA: TGTGCCAGCAGTTATGGGGCAGAGAATGAAAAACTGTTTTTT; CDR3 protein: CASSYGAENEKLFF
CDR3 length: 14; V gene: TRBV2; J gene: TRBJ2-7; clone size: many; D gene: .; CDR3 DNA: TGTGCCAGCAGGGAGGGACAGATCTCCTACGAGCAGTACTTC; CDR3 protein: CASREGQISYEQYF
CDR3 length: 16; V gene: TRBV13; J gene: TRBJ1-2; clone size: .; D gene: .; CDR3 DNA: TGTGCCAGCAGCTTTACCCGGGTCCTTAAGAACTATGGCTACACCTTC; CDR3 protein: CASSFTRVLKNYGYTF
CDR3 length: 14; V gene: TRBV2; J gene: TRBJ1-2; clone size: .; D gene: .; CDR3 DNA: TGTGCCAGCAGCGAAGGGGTCTCCGGTGGTGGCTACACCTTC; CDR3 protein: CASSEGVSGGGYTF
CDR3 length: 9; V gene: TRBV20-1; J gene: TRBJ2-7; clone size: many; D gene: .; CDR3 DNA: TGCAGTGTACCGGGACTCCCGTACTTC; CDR3 protein: CSVPGLPYF
CDR3 length: 20; V gene: TRBV5-1; J gene: TRBJ2-2; clone size: few; D gene: TRBD1; CDR3 DNA: TGCGCCAGCAGCCTGGACACGGCAGGGGGCGTCACCTACAACACCGGGGAGCTGTTTTTT; CDR3 protein: CASSLDTAGGVTYNTGELFF
CDR3 length: 13; V gene: TRBV7-9; J gene: TRBJ2-7; clone size: few; D gene: TRBD2; CDR3 DNA: TGTGCCAGCAAAAGCGGGAGTAGTGGCGAGCAGTACTTC; CDR3 protein: CASKSGSSGEQYF
CDR3 length: 13; V gene: TRBV28; J gene: TRBJ2-7; clone size: many; D gene: .; CDR3 DNA: TGTGCCAGCAGTTACCCCAATTCCTACGAGCAGTACTTC; CDR3 protein: CASSYPNSYEQYF